The present T cell receptor beta chain was sequenced within a study of T cell clusters in autoimmune cytopenias. Study-wide background: The median distinct TRB clonotype count was about 2,500 per sample, from a median about 54,000 reads.

Study-wide results and caveats: TRB repertoire shifts in secondary cytopenia and chronic lymphocytic leukemia mostly reflected lymphoma, not autoimmunity. Primary autoimmune cytopenia patients appeared to lack physiological T cell clusters present in healthy donors. The T cell clusters were defined only in silico, without experimental functional validation.

TRB rearrangements were amplified by touch-down multiplex PCR with mixed TRB-A/B primers. TCRdb re-called the multiplex PCR reads; one entry per CDR3 protein, DNA not given. This sample contains roughly 8,000 distinct CDR3 sequences. The CDR3 extends over 15 amino acids. Germline V gives CDR1 LNHDA, CDR2 SQIVND (reference sequence). About this clonotype: The antigen is unknown.

TRB was amplified from roughly 0.25 ug of peripheral blood genomic DNA per sample. The receptor's source is a human donor with an autoimmune cytopenia or autoimmune hepatitis (not recorded which). The chain combines TRBV19 with TRBJ1-1. The sample consisted of peripheral blood. The CDR3 region is CASSMASYMNTEAFF.